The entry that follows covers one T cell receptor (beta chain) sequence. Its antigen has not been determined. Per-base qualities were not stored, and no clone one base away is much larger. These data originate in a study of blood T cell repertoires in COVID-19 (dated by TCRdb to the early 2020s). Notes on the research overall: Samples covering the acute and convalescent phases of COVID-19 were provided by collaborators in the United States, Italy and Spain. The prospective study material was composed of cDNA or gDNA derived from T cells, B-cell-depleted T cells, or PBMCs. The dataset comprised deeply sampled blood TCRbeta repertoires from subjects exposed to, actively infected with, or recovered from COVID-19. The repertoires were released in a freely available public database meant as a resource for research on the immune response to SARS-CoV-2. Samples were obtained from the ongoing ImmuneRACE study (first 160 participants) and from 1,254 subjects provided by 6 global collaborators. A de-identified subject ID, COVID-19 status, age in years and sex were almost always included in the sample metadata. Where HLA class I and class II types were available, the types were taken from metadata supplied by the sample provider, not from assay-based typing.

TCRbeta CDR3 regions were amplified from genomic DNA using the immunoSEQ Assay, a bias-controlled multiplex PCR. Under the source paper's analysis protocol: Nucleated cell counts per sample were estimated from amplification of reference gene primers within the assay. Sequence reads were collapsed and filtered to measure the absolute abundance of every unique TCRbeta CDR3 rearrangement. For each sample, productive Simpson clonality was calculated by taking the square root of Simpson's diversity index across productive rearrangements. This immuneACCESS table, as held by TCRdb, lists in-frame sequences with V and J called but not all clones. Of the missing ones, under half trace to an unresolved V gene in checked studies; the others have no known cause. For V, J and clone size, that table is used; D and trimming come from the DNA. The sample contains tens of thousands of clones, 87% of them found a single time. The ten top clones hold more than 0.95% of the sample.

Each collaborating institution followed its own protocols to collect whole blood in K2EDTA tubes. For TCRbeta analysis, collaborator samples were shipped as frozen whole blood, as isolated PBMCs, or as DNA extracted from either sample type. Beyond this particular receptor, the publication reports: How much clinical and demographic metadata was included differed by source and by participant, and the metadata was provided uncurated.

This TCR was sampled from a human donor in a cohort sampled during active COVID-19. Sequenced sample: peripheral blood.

The DNA sequence is TGTGCCAGCAGTTTGGGCCGGATGCCCCACGAGCAGTACTTC. It specifies CASSLGRMPHEQYF. The chain employs TRBV28 and TRBJ2-7; the D gene assignment is ambiguous. The CDR3 numbers 14 residues from cysteine through phenylalanine. Only the CDR3 portion is preserved as DNA: 42 bases, with reading frame beginning at the first base. V loses 3 bases, J loses 5 bases, and the germline ends lie 14 bases apart. According to the germline V gene, CDR1 reads MDHEN and CDR2 reads SYDVKM.